This T cell receptor beta chain was sequenced in a study of naive and memory T cell subsets. Study results and caveats: Diversity fell and Gini index rose from naive through CM, EM, EMRA. Activation and differentiation may alter RNA-based TCR counts.

Two oligonucleotides, mixed equimolar, formed the beta constant-region primer covering TRBC1 and TRBC2. Nested alpha and beta constant-region primers with the SP2 primer drove four PCR rounds on ligated cDNA. Ligation attached a single-stranded oligonucleotide with a 12-nucleotide UMI and the SP2 primer to the cDNA 3' end. In TCRdb, the UMI-ligation and nested PCR reads were re-called with MiXCR into one record per CDR3 protein. The sample includes 95,000 to 150,000 distinct CDR3 sequences, 36% of them seen just once. V lost 0 bases and J lost 4, with 17 bases in between. The CDR3 covers 18 residues. Germline V gene data show CDR1 as SGHRS and CDR2 as YFSETQ. This clonotype was observed a handful of times. Its antigen is not known.

The chain has TRBV5-1 and TRBJ2-6; D is possibly TRBD1 or TRBD2 (5 bases each). The sequenced material came from central memory CD4+ T cells from blood. The TCR sequence derives from a human donor in good health. DNA of the CDR3: TGCGCCAGCAGCTTGGTCAGTCCGCGAGGGGCAGGGGCCAACGTCCTGACTTTC. Its protein product is CASSLVSPRGAGANVLTF.